The 12 T cell receptor beta chains below come from one sample, sequenced in a study of T cells after yellow fever vaccination. TCRdb reprocessed the 5' RACE reads via MiXCR and lists one record per CDR3 protein. The table has 300,000 or so distinct CDR3 sequences, under 5% seen once; the top ten hold 20% to 25%. The sequencing here drew on PBMCs, taken 5 days after the yellow fever booster vaccination. These receptors were taken from a man aged 18 to 29 who received the YFV17D yellow fever vaccine.

This clonotype was picked up many times. The chain employs TRBV5-1 and TRBJ2-2; D uncertain. In germline, CDR1 is SGHRS, CDR2 YFSETQ. The CDR3 consists of 15 residues. V lost 0 bases, J lost 2 bases, and 8 bases lay in between. The CDR3, as DNA: TGCGCCAGCAGCTTGGGGCAGCACAACACCGGGGAGCTGTTTTTT. Its protein is CASSLGQHNTGELFF.

The V gene is TRBV15, the J gene TRBJ2-5; 12 nucleotides line up with TRBD1. V gave up 5 bases and J gave up 5 bases; unmatched junction bases: 3. Germline assignment: CDR1 LNHNV and CDR2 YYDKDF (reference sequence). The CDR3 sequence is 14 residues long. This chain's CDR3 is CATSRDRGRETQYF. As DNA, the CDR3 is TGTGCCACCAGCCGGGACAGGGGGCGGGAGACCCAGTACTTC.

This clonotype was observed at least ten times. V and J are TRBV5-1 and TRBJ2-7, with 8 bases aligning to TRBD1. The CDR3 consists of 14 residues. Germline-derived CDR1 and CDR2 are SGHRS and YFSETQ. Losses at the gene ends were 4 bases for V and 5 bases for J; bases not matched to a gene: 8. The CDR3 bases are TGCGCCAGCAGCGGGGGGACAGGAATAGACGAGCAGTACTTC. It codes for CASSGGTGIDEQYF.

This clonotype was seen at least ten times. The CDR3 is CASSMGTATNEKLFF. The CDR3 DNA is TGTGCCAGTAGTATGGGTACAGCAACTAATGAAAAACTGTTTTTT. The V gene is TRBV19, the J gene TRBJ1-4; D not resolved. V lost 3 bases and J 0 bases, leaving 8 bases between the germline ends. Looked up from germline, CDR1 is LNHDA and CDR2 is SQIVND (reference sequence). The length of the CDR3 is 15 residues.

This clonotype was detected only a few times. J is TRBJ2-2 and V is TRBV7-2, with TRBD2 matching 13 bases. CDR3 size: 16 residues. Losses at the gene ends were 5 bases for V and 8 bases for J; bases not matched to a gene: 8. Germline lookup yields CDR1 SGHTA and CDR2 FQGNSA. The CDR3 sequence: CASSITSGGATGELFF. As DNA, the CDR3 is TGTGCCAGCAGCATAACTAGCGGGGGGGCAACAGGGGAGCTGTTTTTT.

This clonotype was detected many times. The chain employs TRBV7-8 and TRBJ1-1; D not resolved. Germline V gene data show CDR1 as SGHVS and CDR2 as FQNEAQ. V dropped 5 bases and J dropped 4 bases, with 17 bases sitting between them. CDR3 size: 15 residues. The chain's CDR3 is CASSLGGAGFTEAFF. CDR3 sequence (DNA): TGTGCCAGCAGCCTAGGTGGAGCGGGGTTCACTGAAGCTTTCTTT.

This clonotype was seen a handful of times. V gene TRBV6-1 combines with J gene TRBJ1-5; unclear D gene. V was trimmed by 3 bases and J by 6 bases, leaving 12 bases between them. CDR1 is MNHNS, CDR2 SASEGT, per germline. The CDR3 totals 14 residues. Written as DNA, the CDR3 is TGTGCCAGCAGTGATGAGACACAGCTTCAGCCCCAGCATTTT. Amino acid sequence: CASSDETQLQPQHF.

The V and J genes are TRBV7-9 and TRBJ2-1; TRBD2 matches 14 bases. The CDR3 is 18 amino acids. The V gene end was trimmed by 5 bases and the J gene end by 0 bases; junction bases not matched to a gene: 6. Germline V gene data show CDR1 as SEHNR and CDR2 as FQNEAQ (reference sequence). The CDR3 bases are TGTGCCAGCAGCCCTCGGACTAGCGGGGGGAGCTCCTACAATGAGCAGTTCTTC. This translates into CASSPRTSGGSSYNEQFF. The full variable domain, rest sourced from reference TRBV7-9 and TRBJ2-1, is DTGVSQNPRHKITKRGQNVTFRCDPISEHNRLYWYRQTLGQGPEFLTYFQNEAQLEKSRLLSDRFSAERPKGSFSTLEIQRTEQGDSAMYLCASSPRTSGGSSYNEQFFGPGTRLTVL.

The chain recombines TRBV27 with TRBJ1-2, with 9 positions matching TRBD1. Germline values: CDR1 MNHEY, CDR2 SMNVEV (reference sequence). V gave up 0 bases and J gave up 9 bases; unmatched junction bases: 8. The CDR3 covers 15 residues. The CDR3 loop is CASSLSGQGLWSYTF. The CDR3 DNA sequence: TGTGCCAGCAGTTTATCGGGACAGGGCCTTTGGAGCTACACCTTC.

The chain employs TRBV20-1 and TRBJ2-1; 7 nucleotides line up with TRBD2. CDR3 size: 17 residues. Germline V lookup: CDR1 DFQATT, CDR2 SNEGSKA (reference sequence). The V and J ends lost 6 bases and 0 bases, in that order; junction bases with no gene match: 14. CDR3 DNA: TGCAGTGCACAGGCCGGTCTTGCGGGGGTCTCCTACAATGAGCAGTTCTTC. This translates into CSAQAGLAGVSYNEQFF.

The chain uses TRBV12-5 and TRBJ2-3; tentatively, D is TRBD2 (5 bases). CDR1 and CDR2 (germline): LGHNT, FRNRAP. V was trimmed by 0 bases and J by 1 base, leaving 8 bases between them. The CDR3 loop spans 15 amino acids. CDR3 in DNA: TGTGCTAGTGGTTTGGTAGGGAGCCGCACAGATACGCAGTATTTT. Translation: CASGLVGSRTDTQYF. The full variable domain, in which reference TRBV12-5 and TRBJ2-3 provide the parts outside the CDR3, is DARVTQTPRHKVTEMGQEVTMRCQPILGHNTVFWYRQTMMQGLELLAYFRNRAPLDDSGMPKDRFSAEMPDATLATLKIQPSEPRDSAVYFCASGLVGSRTDTQYFGPGTRLTVL.

This chain links TRBV6-5 with TRBJ1-3; 9 positions match TRBD1. The germline V gene encodes CDR1 MNHEY and CDR2 SVGAGI. The CDR3 is made up of 16 amino acids. The junction had 6 bases not matched to a gene; V was cut back by 2 bases and J by 4 bases. DNA of the CDR3: TGTGCCAGCAGTTACGCACAGGGGGCATCGGGAAACACCATATATTTT. The encoded protein is CASSYAQGASGNTIYF.